Shown below are 25 T cell receptor beta chains from a single sample sequenced in a study of cytomegalovirus exposure and HLA in healthy donors. Use of 60 Vbeta and 13 Jbeta primers characterized the PCR. TCRdb's copy holds only in-frame clones and misses some; the assay was immunoSEQ multiplex PCR. The sample includes about 140,000 clones, over 75% of them seen just once. Material: PBMCs. Source of these receptors: a woman under 40 in good health and CMV-seronegative.

The rearrangement uses TRBV10-2 and TRBJ2-7; 9 positions match TRBD2. CDR1 WSHSY and CDR2 SAAADI come from the germline V gene. Germline trimming cut 4 bases from V and 2 bases from J; bases unmatched to any gene: 3. The CDR3 runs to 14 residues. The CDR3 is CASSVGGGAYEQYF. As DNA, the CDR3 is TGCGCCAGCAGTGTAGGCGGGGGGGCCTACGAGCAGTACTTC.

The chain is built from TRBV28 and TRBJ2-5, with TRBD2 as a possible D gene (5 bases). Germline V gene lookup returns CDR1 MDHEN and CDR2 SYDVKM. The CDR3 has 15 residues. The ends were cut back, 5 bases at V and 12 bases at J, with 25 bases in the middle. This CDR3 reads CASSPMDEGRFFKYF. The CDR3 nucleotides read TGTGCCAGCAGTCCAATGGATGAGGGCAGGTTCTTCAAGTACTTC.

A few counts support this clone. The chain links TRBV7-8 to TRBJ1-5; 8 nucleotides match TRBD1. The V gene end was trimmed by 5 bases and the J gene end by 3 bases; junction bases not matched to a gene: 3. Germline V lookup: CDR1 SGHVS, CDR2 FQNEAQ. CDR3 length equals 14 residues. The CDR3 reads CASSPTGANQPQHF. CDR3 coding DNA: TGTGCCAGCAGCCCGACAGGGGCCAATCAGCCCCAGCATTTT.

The V gene is TRBV11-2, the J gene TRBJ2-3; D is ambiguous. Trimming removed 0 bases from V and 2 bases from J, with 6 bases in between. The CDR3 runs 14 residues. Germline loops: CDR1 SGHAT, CDR2 FQNNGV. CDR3 in amino acids: CASSLEGLTDTQYF. DNA for the CDR3: TGTGCCAGCAGCTTAGAGGGCCTCACAGATACGCAGTATTTT.

This clone was seen many times. This rearrangement joins TRBV5-5 to TRBJ1-2; a weak D match, TRBD1 (6 bases). This CDR3 region has 16 residues. Germline V lookup: CDR1 SGHKS, CDR2 YYEKEE (reference sequence). V dropped 4 bases and J dropped 3 bases, with 19 bases sitting between them. The CDR3 here is CASSPGAGARHYGYTF. DNA of the CDR3: TGTGCCAGCAGCCCTGGTGCGGGGGCGCGACACTATGGCTACACCTTC.

This chain uses TRBV7-2 with TRBJ1-1; 7 positions agree with TRBD1. Germline lookup yields CDR1 SGHTA and CDR2 FQGNSA. The CDR3 consists of 12 residues. V shed 4 bases, J shed 7 bases, and the junction held 3 bases outside the gene matches. The CDR3 sequence is CASSSYRGEAFF. The CDR3 DNA reads as TGTGCCAGCAGCTCGTACAGGGGTGAAGCTTTCTTT.

The V call is TRBV11-2, the J call TRBJ1-1; possible D gene TRBD1, 5 bases. The germline V gene has CDR1 SGHAT and CDR2 FQNNGV. Trimming pared 0 bases from V and 4 bases from J, leaving 9 bases between. The CDR3 covers 14 residues. The CDR3 nucleotides are TGTGCCAGCAGCTTAGATAGCAGGGCCACTGAAGCTTTCTTT. Its translation: CASSLDSRATEAFF.

A few counts support this clone. The genes are TRBV4-1 and TRBJ1-5, with TRBD1 identical over 7 bases. The germline CDR1 and CDR2 sequences are MGHRA and YSYEKL. The junction had 5 bases not matched to a gene; V was cut back by 4 bases and J by 5 bases. The CDR3 contains 14 residues. Written as DNA, the CDR3 is TGCGCCAGCAGCCGACAGGGCGAGGATCAGCCCCAGCATTTT. Protein product: CASSRQGEDQPQHF.

This chain joins TRBV28 and TRBJ1-4; D remains unclear. Trimming took 7 bases from V and 0 from J, leaving 9 bases between them. The CDR3 has 14 amino acids. CDR1 and CDR2 (germline): MDHEN, SYDVKM. The CDR3 loop reads CASKTGTTNEKLFF. The CDR3 DNA sequence: TGTGCCAGCAAAACCGGGACAACTAATGAAAAACTGTTTTTT.

V gene TRBV5-1 combines with J gene TRBJ2-2; tentatively, D is TRBD1 (6 bases). V lost 1 base and J lost 0, with 13 bases in between. Per germline, CDR1 SGHRS and CDR2 YFSETQ. This CDR3 region has 17 residues. CDR3 sequence (DNA): TGCGCCAGCAGCTTGCTCGACGGGACAACGAACACCGGGGAGCTGTTTTTT. Its protein is CASSLLDGTTNTGELFF.

The chain is built from TRBV6-4 and TRBJ1-2, with 10 bases that match TRBD1. This CDR3 is built from 14 residues. Germline CDR1 reads MRHNA; CDR2 reads SNTAGT. The J segment lost 4 bases and the V segment lost 3 bases, leaving 2 bases of the junction unmatched. CDR3 region: CASSERDRGYGYTF. CDR3 DNA sequence: TGTGCCAGCAGTGAAAGGGACAGGGGCTATGGCTACACCTTC.

The chain recombines TRBV7-8 with TRBJ1-3; 7 nucleotides align to TRBD1. The CDR3 is made up of 14 amino acids. Germline CDR1 SGHVS, CDR2 FQNEAQ. The junction had 4 bases not matched to a gene; V was cut back by 5 bases and J by 3 bases. The CDR3 DNA follows: TGTGCCAGCAGCGTCGGGACAGATGGAAACACCATATATTTT. It specifies CASSVGTDGNTIYF.

As to this clone: Other DNA variants within this sample encode the same CDR3. The chain combines TRBV5-6 with TRBJ1-2; D gene unclear. Germline lookup yields CDR1 SGHDT and CDR2 YYEEEE. Trimming shortened V by 0 bases and J by 2 bases, and 5 bases separated the two germline ends. The CDR3 spans 13 residues. CDR3 loop: CASSLGRNYGYTF. Written as DNA, the CDR3 is TGTGCCAGCAGCTTGGGGCGGAACTATGGCTACACCTTC.

This clone was seen a handful of times. The gene calls are TRBV13 and TRBJ2-7; 8 positions agree with TRBD2. The CDR3 consists of 13 residues. From germline, CDR1 is PRHDT and CDR2 FYEKMQ (reference sequence). The junction had 8 bases not matched to a gene; V was cut back by 7 bases and J by 6 bases. The CDR3 loop is CASTYGGGSEQYF. CDR3 nucleotides: TGTGCCAGCACCTATGGCGGGGGGTCCGAGCAGTACTTC. Together with reference TRBV13 and TRBJ2-7, the CDR3 gives the full variable domain: AAGVIQSPRHLIKEKRETATLKCYPIPRHDTVYWYQQGPGQDPQFLISFYEKMQSDKGSIPDRFSAQQFSDYHSELNMSSLELGDSALYFCASTYGGGSEQYFGPGTRLTVT.

The chain uses TRBV19 and TRBJ1-6; the match to TRBD1 covers 7 bases. This CDR3 contains 15 residues. The V segment lost 4 bases and the J segment 9 bases; nucleotides outside the gene matches: 9. Germline V CDR1 and CDR2: LNHDA, SQIVND (reference sequence). CDR3 nucleotide sequence: TGTGCCAGTAGTACCCGACAGGGAAGGGGTTCACCCCTCCACTTT. Amino acid sequence: CASSTRQGRGSPLHF.

V usage is TRBV7-2 and J usage is TRBJ1-5; 9 bases agree with TRBD1. The V and J ends lost 9 bases and 4 bases, in that order; junction bases with no gene match: 7. This CDR3 has 14 residues. The V gene's germline CDR1 is SGHTA and CDR2 FQGNSA. For the CDR3, the DNA is TGTGCCAGTTCCCAGGGACAGGGTAATCAGCCCCAGCATTTT. It codes for CASSQGQGNQPQHF.

The chain has TRBV7-2 and TRBJ1-1, with 7 bases that match TRBD1. After removal of 3 bases from V and 2 bases from J, the junction contained 3 bases not matched to a gene. The germline V gene has CDR1 SGHTA and CDR2 FQGNSA. The CDR3 extends over 14 amino acids. CDR3 nucleotides: TGTGCCAGCAGCTTCGACAGGGTTAACACTGAAGCTTTCTTT. This translates into CASSFDRVNTEAFF. Full variable domain (missing parts from reference TRBV7-2 and TRBJ1-1): GAGVSQSPSNKVTEKGKDVELRCDPISGHTALYWYRQSLGQGLEFLIYFQGNSAPDKSGLPSDRFSAERTGGSVSTLTIQRTQQEDSAVYLCASSFDRVNTEAFFGQGTRLTVV.

This chain uses TRBV18 with TRBJ2-4; D might be TRBD2 (6 bases). Germline-derived CDR1 and CDR2 are KGHSH and LQKENI. With 1 base removed from V and 8 bases from J, the gap between germline ends came to 6 bases. The CDR3 length is 12 residues. DNA of the CDR3: TGTGCCAGCTCACCACGGGGGGACATTCAGTACTTC. Translated: CASSPRGDIQYF.

The V and J genes are TRBV19 and TRBJ1-2; D gene unclear. This CDR3 contains 11 residues. With 6 bases removed from V and 0 bases from J, the gap between germline ends came to 2 bases. The germline V gene encodes CDR1 LNHDA and CDR2 SQIVND (reference sequence). Written as DNA, the CDR3 is TGTGCCAGTAGCGCTAACTATGGCTACACCTTC. This sequence encodes CASSANYGYTF. Looking up the rest from reference TRBV19 and TRBJ1-2 gives the full variable domain: DGGITQSPKYLFRKEGQNVTLSCEQNLNHDAMYWYRQDPGQGLRLIYYSQIVNDFQKGDIAEGYSVSREKKESFPLTVTSAQKNPTAFYLCASSANYGYTFGSGTRLTVV.

The genes are TRBV18 and TRBJ1-4; possible D gene TRBD1, 5 bases. V was trimmed by 3 bases and J by 2 bases, leaving 13 bases between them. CDR1 is KGHSH and CDR2 is LQKENI in the germline V gene. The CDR3 totals 16 residues. CDR3 bases: TGTGCCAGCTCACCGGAGCGGGCAGGGACTAATGAAAAACTGTTTTTT. Protein: CASSPERAGTNEKLFF.

CDR3 bases: TGCGCCAGCAGCTTGGACAGGGTGACGGGCTACACCTTC. Its translation: CASSLDRVTGYTF. This chain joins TRBV5-1 and TRBJ1-2; D perhaps matches TRBD1 (6 bases). Germline-derived CDR1 and CDR2 are SGHRS and YFSETQ. Trimming shortened V by 0 bases and J by 8 bases, and 11 bases separated the two germline ends. The CDR3 runs to 13 residues. Filled out from reference TRBV5-1 and TRBJ1-2, the complete variable domain reads KAGVTQTPRYLIKTRGQQVTLSCSPISGHRSVSWYQQTPGQGLQFLFEYFSETQRNKGNFPGRFSGRQFSNSRSEMNVSTLELGDSALYLCASSLDRVTGYTFGSGTRLTVV.

This chain joins TRBV6-6 and TRBJ1-1, with D maybe TRBD1 (6 bases). Trimming took 10 bases from V and 4 from J, leaving 22 bases between them. Germline V CDR1 and CDR2: MNHNY, SVGAGI (reference sequence). The CDR3 is 15 residues long. The CDR3 DNA sequence: TGTGCCACCGAACCACCTCCAACAGGGTTCACTGAAGCTTTCTTT. It translates to CATEPPPTGFTEAFF.

V is TRBV5-1 and J is TRBJ2-7, with TRBD2 matching 12 bases. Losses at the gene ends were 0 bases for V and 4 bases for J; bases not matched to a gene: 11. The length of the CDR3 is 18 residues. CDR1 SGHRS and CDR2 YFSETQ come from the germline V gene. The CDR3 DNA reads as TGCGCCAGCAGCTTGGCCTCTAGCGGGGGGGCCTTAGGGTACGAGCAGTACTTC. Its translation: CASSLASSGGALGYEQYF.

The gene calls are TRBV29-1 and TRBJ2-7; 8 nucleotides line up with TRBD2. The CDR3 contains 12 residues. V shed 7 bases and J 3 bases; nucleotides not matched to a gene: 5. Per the germline V gene, CDR1 is SQVTM and CDR2 is ANQGSEA. The CDR3 region is CSAGGGFYEQYF. The CDR3 DNA is TGCAGCGCCGGCGGGGGGTTCTACGAGCAGTACTTC.

This clone was picked up a small number of times. The rearrangement uses TRBV21-1 and TRBJ1-1; the table names TRBD1, a call not compared with the DNA. TRBV21-1 is annotated as a pseudogene. The CDR3 totals 19 residues. CDR3 sequence reads: CASSKFPGQKMRVGTEAFF. The CDR3 region has the DNA TGTGCCAGCAGCAAGTTCCCGGGACAAAAAATGCGGGTGGGCACTGAAGCTTTCTTT.